Listed here are 27 T cell receptor beta chains from one sample, sequenced in a study of glioma-infiltrating T cells (dated by TCRdb to about 2016). These reads were obtained on an Illumina MiSeq. TCR alpha and beta CDR3 regions were amplified with the iRepertoire nested amplicon-rescue multiplex PCR (arm-PCR) platform from RNA. TCRdb's own reprocessing of the public reads used fastp at Q25 and MiXCR and kept productive beta chains. Each CDR3 protein appears once, grouped with its most common genes and DNA. The sample includes 300,000 to 400,000 distinct CDR3 sequences, with around 45% observed a single time. The top ten constitute 12% of the sample. Specimen: glioma tissue, nonneoplastic brain tissue, or PBMCs (not recorded which). The receptor set was obtained from a human donor with low-grade glioma or glioblastoma, undergoing nonglioma brain surgery, or in good health (not recorded which).

This clonotype was recorded many times. The chain couples TRBV6-1 to TRBJ2-5; 11 bases line up with TRBD2. The CDR3 spans 15 residues. The germline V gene encodes CDR1 MNHNS and CDR2 SASEGT. V was clipped by 5 bases and J by 3 bases; unmatched bases: 5. CDR3 amino acids: CASSKGTSGKETQYF. The CDR3, as DNA: TGTGCCAGCAGTAAGGGGACTAGCGGAAAAGAGACCCAGTACTTC.

This clonotype was detected many times. The chain is built from TRBV6-1 and TRBJ1-2; D gene uncertain. The CDR3 is 14 amino acids. Between the trimmed V and J ends, which lost 6 bases and 7 bases, there was a span of 18 bases. Germline V lookup: CDR1 MNHNS, CDR2 SASEGT. The CDR3 DNA reads TGTGCCAGCAGAATCCGGCCTCGCGGGCTTGGCTACACCTTC. Amino acids: CASRIRPRGLGYTF.

Of note for this clonotype: A much larger clone sits a single nucleotide away, making a read error possible. V is TRBV6-9 and J is TRBJ2-1, with 7 bases identical to TRBD2. There are 16 residues in the CDR3. Germline CDR1 and CDR2: MNHGY and SVAAGI. V was clipped by 3 bases and J by 4 bases; unmatched bases: 9. CDR3 in DNA: TGTGCCAGCAGTTACCAGGTGGCTAGCGGATACAATGAGCAGTTCTTC. It specifies CASSYQVASGYNEQFF.

This clonotype has more than one count but fewer than ten. The chain joins TRBV7-2 to TRBJ2-7, with D possibly matching TRBD2 (6 bases). This CDR3 is 15 amino acids long. V was cut by 5 bases and J by 5 bases, with 19 bases left in between. Germline loops: CDR1 SGHTA, CDR2 FQGNSA. The CDR3 is CASSRRGAGGHEQYF. The CDR3, as DNA: TGTGCCAGCAGCAGACGCGGGGCCGGAGGACACGAGCAGTACTTC. The entire variable domain, with the rest obtained from reference TRBV7-2 and TRBJ2-7, is as follows: GAGVSQSPSNKVTEKGKDVELRCDPISGHTALYWYRQSLGQGLEFLIYFQGNSAPDKSGLPSDRFSAERTGGSVSTLTIQRTQQEDSAVYLCASSRRGAGGHEQYFGPGTRLTVT.

This clonotype was detected only a few times. The rearrangement uses TRBV6-2 or TRBV6-3 and TRBJ1-2; 7 bases match TRBD1. The germline V gene has CDR1 MNHEY and CDR2 SVGEGT. The CDR3 sequence is 12 residues long. V dropped 6 bases and J dropped 6; count of bases not matched to a gene: 4. CDR3 sequence: CASSTGVHGYTF. In nucleotides, the CDR3 is TGTGCCAGCAGCACAGGGGTCCATGGCTACACCTTC.

On this clonotype itself: A junction end diverges from the germline sequence, so it may reflect a read error. The chain couples TRBV20-1 to TRBJ2-7; TRBD1 might be the D (6 bases). The germline V gene encodes CDR1 DFQATT and CDR2 SNEGSKA (reference sequence). CDR3 size: 11 residues. For the CDR3, the DNA is TGCAGTCCTAGACGAGGGGGCGAGCAGTACTTC. Its translation: CSPRRGGEQYF.

The rearrangement uses TRBV4-1 and TRBJ2-7, with D possibly being TRBD1 or TRBD2 (5 bases each). Germline values: CDR1 MGHRA, CDR2 YSYEKL. V lost 1 base to trimming and J lost 3 bases, with 10 bases between them. The CDR3 consists of 14 residues. The CDR3 DNA reads as TGCGCCAGCAGCCAAGGGGACGGCAACTACGAGCAGTACTTC. Translating it yields CASSQGDGNYEQYF.

This clonotype was picked up many times. The chain recombines TRBV7-2 with TRBJ1-5; no clear D gene. Germline V gene lookup returns CDR1 SGHTA and CDR2 FQGNSA. The germline V and J ends were trimmed by 5 bases and 2 bases, with 7 bases remaining between them. The CDR3 covers 13 residues. CDR3 DNA: TGTGCCAGCAGCCCCGACGGCAATCAGCCCCAGCATTTT. Translation: CASSPDGNQPQHF.

The genes are TRBV7-9 and TRBJ2-7, with D maybe TRBD2 (5 bases). CDR1 is SEHNR, CDR2 FQNEAQ, per germline (reference sequence). Trimming left V 5 bases short and J 4 bases short, with 12 bases between. This CDR3 is 13 amino acids long. The DNA for the CDR3 is TGTGCCAGCAGCCCAATGAGCGGATACGAGCAGTACTTC. Its translation is CASSPMSGYEQYF.

This clonotype was observed many times. The V and J genes are TRBV24-1 and TRBJ2-3, with 10 bases fitting TRBD1. There are 14 residues in the CDR3. Germline CDR1 is KGHDR and CDR2 is SFDVKD. Trimming at V came to 2 bases and at J to 6 bases, leaving 1 base not matched to a gene. CDR3 coding DNA: TGTGCCACCAGTGATTCGGGACAGGGGGATACGCAGTATTTT. This translates into CATSDSGQGDTQYF.

This clonotype was seen many times. J is TRBJ1-1 and V is TRBV28, with D perhaps TRBD1 (6 bases). CDR3 length: 17 amino acids. Trimming shortened V by 5 bases and J by 4 bases, and 23 bases separated the two germline ends. CDR1 MDHEN and CDR2 SYDVKM come from the germline V gene. In DNA, the CDR3 is TGTGCCAGCAGTAGCGGCGGGGGCTTCGGTTCGAGCACTGAAGCTTTCTTT. The encoded protein is CASSSGGGFGSSTEAFF. Using reference TRBV28 and TRBJ1-1 for the parts outside the CDR3, the full variable domain is DVKVTQSSRYLVKRTGEKVFLECVQDMDHENMFWYRQDPGLGLRLIYFSYDVKMKEKGDIPEGYSVSREKKERFSLILESASTNQTSMYLCASSSGGGFGSSTEAFFGQGTRLTVV.

The V and J genes are TRBV28 and TRBJ1-2; 7 nucleotides agree with TRBD1. The CDR3 covers 13 residues. Per the germline V gene, CDR1 is MDHEN and CDR2 is SYDVKM. V lost 5 bases to trimming and J lost 6 bases; unmatched junction nucleotides: 6. The CDR3 DNA reads as TGTGCCAGCAGTACGTGGGACAGTAATGGCTACACCTTC. Translation: CASSTWDSNGYTF.

In its sample, this clonotype was seen a few times. This sequence joins TRBV20-1 and TRBJ2-7; 8 bases agree with TRBD2. The V and J ends lost 7 bases and 4 bases, in that order; junction bases with no gene match: 9. Germline V CDR1 and CDR2: DFQATT, SNEGSKA (reference sequence). The CDR3 spans 13 residues. Written as DNA, the CDR3 is TGCAGTGGTATCCAGCGGGAGATGTACGAGCAGTACTTC. It yields the protein CSGIQREMYEQYF.

This clonotype was recorded once. V and J are TRBV12-2 and TRBJ2-7; the D call TRBD2 from the table was never checked on the DNA. TRBV12-2 is shown as a pseudogene. The CDR3 has 20 residues. The CDR3 DNA reads TGTGCAAGTCGCTTAGGGGTACGGTGTCGAAGGCGGGAGGCCTTCTACGAGCAGTACTTC. Translation gives CASRLGVRCRRREAFYEQYF.

The table lists this clonotype with many counts. This rearrangement joins TRBV7-2 to TRBJ2-3; perhaps TRBD2 as D (5 bases). The CDR3 sequence is 15 residues long. The V gene lost 2 bases and the J gene lost 3 bases, with 12 bases spanning the gap. Germline CDR1 is SGHTA and CDR2 is FQGNSA. The CDR3 DNA reads as TGTGCCAGCAGCTTAATGAGGGCCGGGACAGATACGCAGTATTTT. It encodes CASSLMRAGTDTQYF.

The J gene is TRBJ2-5, the V gene TRBV20-1; TRBD2 aligns across 8 bases. CDR1 is DFQATT, CDR2 SNEGSKA, per germline (reference sequence). Trimming removed 7 bases from V and 4 bases from J; junction bases left unmatched: 5. The CDR3 runs to 12 residues. Here the CDR3 reads CSVGTSRETQYF. The CDR3 DNA sequence: TGCAGTGTTGGGACTAGTCGAGAGACCCAGTACTTC.

With respect to this clonotype: It may be a read error: a sequence one base away is much more abundant. The rearrangement links TRBV27 to TRBJ2-7, with a possible D match to TRBD1 (7 bases). The V gene's germline CDR1 is MNHEY and CDR2 SMNVEV (reference sequence). The CDR3 length is 13 residues. Between the trimmed V and J ends, which lost 8 bases and 1 base, there was a span of 12 bases. The CDR3 region has the DNA TGTGCCAGCGCGGGACAGTCTTCCTACGAGCAGTACTTC. Translation: CASAGQSSYEQYF.

The chain uses TRBV5-1 and TRBJ2-7; D remains unclear. V lost 2 bases and J 3 bases, leaving 9 bases between the germline ends. Germline V gives CDR1 SGHRS, CDR2 YFSETQ. The CDR3 is 13 residues long. CDR3: CASSFSDCYEQYF. CDR3 coding DNA: TGCGCCAGCAGCTTTTCCGATTGCTACGAGCAGTACTTC. The full variable domain, completed using reference TRBV5-1 and TRBJ2-7, is KAGVTQTPRYLIKTRGQQVTLSCSPISGHRSVSWYQQTPGQGLQFLFEYFSETQRNKGNFPGRFSGRQFSNSRSEMNVSTLELGDSALYLCASSFSDCYEQYFGPGTRLTVT.

Concerning this clonotype itself: Germline is not matched at one junction end, which may reflect a read error. The V call is TRBV20-1, the J call TRBJ2-3, with 11 bases identical to TRBD1. CDR1 DFQATT and CDR2 SNEGSKA come from the germline V gene (reference sequence). The CDR3 runs to 20 residues. The CDR3 DNA sequence: TGCAGTGCTTGGAAGGGTCCCGGGACAGGGGGGACCTCGCCGGGAGATACGGAGTATTTT. It encodes CSAWKGPGTGGTSPGDTEYF.

The chain carries TRBV4-1 and TRBJ2-7; D might be TRBD1 (6 bases). The V gene's germline CDR1 is MGHRA and CDR2 YSYEKL. V lost 4 bases and J 2 bases, leaving 12 bases between the germline ends. The CDR3 extends over 14 amino acids. In DNA, the CDR3 is TGCGCCAGCAGCCCCCCAGGGGCCCCCTACGAGCAGTACTTC. Translating it yields CASSPPGAPYEQYF.

With respect to this clonotype: A much larger clone differs by one base, so this may be a read error. The genes are TRBV28 and TRBJ1-5; D is unresolved. Germline CDR1 and CDR2: MDHEN and SYDVKM. V dropped 6 bases and J dropped 11 bases, with 20 bases sitting between them. This CDR3 contains 14 residues. This CDR3 is CASRTPSGGQSQHF. CDR3 nucleotides: TGTGCCAGCAGAACACCCTCGGGAGGCCAGTCCCAGCATTTT.

The chain recombines TRBV7-9 with TRBJ1-1; weak D call: TRBD1 (5 bases). This CDR3 has 14 residues. V lost 6 bases and J 5 bases, leaving 16 bases between the germline ends. Germline lookup yields CDR1 SEHNR and CDR2 FQNEAQ (reference sequence). CDR3 coding DNA: TGTGCCAGCAGAGATCAGGGCTGGGGGACTGAAGCTTTCTTT. Protein product: CASRDQGWGTEAFF.

The chain combines TRBV20-1 with TRBJ2-1; D may be TRBD2 (5 bases). Germline V CDR1 and CDR2: DFQATT, SNEGSKA (reference sequence). Trimming stripped 8 bases from V and 4 bases from J, with 15 bases between. This CDR3 is built from 13 residues. In DNA form, the CDR3 reads TGCAGTCCCTCAATACTAGAATACAATGAGCAGTTCTTC. Protein product: CSPSILEYNEQFF.

This clonotype turned up a few times. V usage is TRBV28 and J usage is TRBJ2-7; 11 bases line up with TRBD2. Germline V gene lookup returns CDR1 MDHEN and CDR2 SYDVKM. The J segment lost 0 bases and the V segment lost 5 bases, leaving 6 bases of the junction unmatched. The length of the CDR3 is 16 residues. The DNA of the CDR3 is TGTGCCAGCAGTCCGGGACTAGCGGCGAACTCCTACGAGCAGTACTTC. Encoded protein: CASSPGLAANSYEQYF.

The V and J genes are TRBV20-1 and TRBJ1-1; no clear D. CDR3 length: 12 amino acids. Between the trimmed V and J ends, which lost 6 bases and 8 bases, there was a span of 16 bases. CDR1 is DFQATT and CDR2 is SNEGSKA in the germline V gene (reference sequence). CDR3 coding DNA: TGCAGTGCCAGGACTTATTCCTACGAAGCTTTCTTT. Amino acids: CSARTYSYEAFF.

Note on this clonotype: The CDR3 does not close with the conserved phenylalanine or tryptophan, likely indicating a read error. V gene TRBV6-1 combines with J gene TRBJ1-2, with a tentative D call TRBD1 (5 bases). The CDR3 sequence is 12 residues long. Germline assignment: CDR1 MNHNS and CDR2 SASEGT. V shed 6 bases and J shed 4 bases, with 9 bases lying between them. For the CDR3, the DNA is TGTGCCAGCAGACGCGACAGCTATGGCTACACCCTC. Encoded protein: CASRRDSYGYTL.

This clonotype was counted only a few times. The chain joins TRBV18 to TRBJ2-3; D uncertain. V was cut by 2 bases and J by 2 bases, with 8 bases left in between. CDR1 KGHSH and CDR2 LQKENI come from the germline V gene. This CDR3 is 14 amino acids long. In DNA, the CDR3 is TGTGCCAGCTCACCATTACAGACCACAGATACGCAGTATTTT. Amino acid sequence: CASSPLQTTDTQYF.